This TCR beta chain was identified during a study of a mutant IDH1 vaccine in newly diagnosed glioma (dated by TCRdb to the early 2020s). Looking at the study overall: Across visits V03 through V10, patients got a total of eight vaccinations, given in weeks 1, 3, 5, 7, 11, 15, 19 and 23. Peripheral blood was drawn at six visits: V03 (baseline), V05, V07, V10, V12 and V13. For exploratory analyses, 25 treated patients had longitudinal TCRB deep sequencing done wherever samples were available. Of the roughly 32 patients who were treated, approximately 62% were male and about 40% were female, and the mean age was about 40 years. Prior to enrollment, patients had been given standard therapy consisting of radiotherapy alone, temozolomide alone, or radiochemotherapy with temozolomide, with the combination given to most patients. Vaccination was initiated 4-6 weeks after radiotherapy alone, or concurrently with temozolomide cycles in the chemotherapy-containing groups.

The library relied on the immunoSEQ multiplex PCR assay. Following the manufacturer's protocol, the hsTCRB Kit was used to amplify rearranged TCR beta chain sequences. TCRB libraries were sequenced on an Illumina MiSeq. Under the source paper's analysis protocol: The proprietary platform of the kit vendor was used for demultiplexing, trimming and gene mapping. TCRdb retrieved this table from immuneACCESS and kept in-frame rearrangements only. Not all clones are present; in checked studies, unresolved V genes account for under half, and no reason is known for the remainder. V, J and clone size reflect that table, while D and trimming were determined from the DNA. For this sample there are about 110,000 clones; roughly 90% appear just once. Roughly 0.57% of the sample is in the top ten clones. This sample's time point label indicates: week 11, during vaccination. A 20-mer mutant IDH1 peptide at 300 micrograms in Montanide made up each vaccine dose, which was injected subcutaneously together with topical imiquimod. Donors had newly diagnosed WHO grade 3 or 4 IDH1-mutant astrocytomas with loss of nuclear ATRX. The samples were drawn from NOA16, a multicentre, single-arm, open-label phase I trial in Germany that tested a mutant IDH1 peptide vaccine in humans for the first time. Genomic DNA for TCRB sequencing was extracted from EDTA blood using the DNeasy Blood and Tissue Kit.

Overall study results and their limits: Pseudoprogression appeared unrelated to alterations in the top peripheral T cell clonotypes detected by TCRB sequencing. Availability determined which PBMC samples were chosen for TCRB deep sequencing. The authors noted that analyses of patient blood samples could not be reproduced because of sample limitations. Immune responses induced by the vaccine were seen in about 93% of patients across multiple MHC alleles.

As concerns this clone: This clone's antigen is unknown. Base-call qualities are not available, and no considerably larger clone is one nucleotide away.

Sequences SGHVS (CDR1) and FNYEAQ (CDR2) are obtained from the germline V gene. The junction shows trimming of 5 bases on V and 2 bases on J, and the gene matches do not reach 17 bases of it. The CDR3 holds 18 amino acids from the cysteine to the phenylalanine. The only DNA kept is the CDR3, 54 bases in frame from the first base. The input for sequencing was PBMCs, taken from a glioma patient whose treatment included an IDH1 peptide vaccine. The chain is encoded by TRBV7-6 joined to TRBJ2-7, with 8 bases in between that match TRBD2. The sequence derives from a woman aged 45-60 years with glioma. The CDR3 protein is CASSKWAGFMGLAYEQYF. Here is the DNA: TGTGCCAGCAGCAAGTGGGCAGGGTTTATGGGACTAGCCTACGAGCAGTACTTC.